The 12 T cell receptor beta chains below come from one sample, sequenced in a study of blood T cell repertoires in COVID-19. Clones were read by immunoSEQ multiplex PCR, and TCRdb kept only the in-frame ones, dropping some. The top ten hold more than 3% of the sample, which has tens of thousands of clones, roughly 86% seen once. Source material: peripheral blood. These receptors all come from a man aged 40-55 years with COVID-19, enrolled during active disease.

The CDR3 coding sequence is TGTGCCAGCAGGGGGACAGGGGGCCGGTCCAAAAACATTCAGTACTTC. It specifies CASRGTGGRSKNIQYF. The chain carries TRBV7-2 and TRBJ2-4; 12 nucleotides match TRBD1. J lost 2 bases, V lost 6 bases, and 5 bases had no gene match. This CDR3 contains 16 residues. Germline values: CDR1 SGHTA, CDR2 FQGNSA.

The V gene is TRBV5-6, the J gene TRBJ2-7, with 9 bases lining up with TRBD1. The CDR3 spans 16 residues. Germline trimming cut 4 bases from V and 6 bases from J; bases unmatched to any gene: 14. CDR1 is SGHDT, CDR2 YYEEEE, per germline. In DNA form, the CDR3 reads TGTGCCAGCAGCCGTTATGCCGGGACAGGGTTCGGCGAGCAGTACTTC. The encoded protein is CASSRYAGTGFGEQYF. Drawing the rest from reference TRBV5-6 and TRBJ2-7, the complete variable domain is DAGVTQSPTHLIKTRGQQVTLRCSPKSGHDTVSWYQQALGQGPQFIFQYYEEEERQRGNFPDRFSGHQFPNYSSELNVNALLLGDSALYLCASSRYAGTGFGEQYFGPGTRLTVT.

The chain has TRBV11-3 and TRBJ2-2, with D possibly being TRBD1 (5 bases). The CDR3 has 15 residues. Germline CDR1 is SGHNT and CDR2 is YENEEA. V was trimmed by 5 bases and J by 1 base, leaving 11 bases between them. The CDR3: CASSPHTGNTGELFF. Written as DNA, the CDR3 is TGTGCCAGCAGCCCCCATACAGGGAACACCGGGGAGCTGTTTTTT.

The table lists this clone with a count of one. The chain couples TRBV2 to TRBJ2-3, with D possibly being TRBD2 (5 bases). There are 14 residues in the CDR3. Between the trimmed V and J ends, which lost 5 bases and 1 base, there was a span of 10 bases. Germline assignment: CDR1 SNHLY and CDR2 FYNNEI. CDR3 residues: CASSRAAGTDTQYF. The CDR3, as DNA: TGTGCCAGCAGTCGGGCAGCGGGCACAGATACGCAGTATTTT.

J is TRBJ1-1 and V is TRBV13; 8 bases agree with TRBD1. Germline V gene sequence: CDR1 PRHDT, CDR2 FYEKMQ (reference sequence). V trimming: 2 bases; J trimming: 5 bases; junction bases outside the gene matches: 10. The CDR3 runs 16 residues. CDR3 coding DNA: TGTGCCAGCAGCTTAACCGGACAGGGAGGTTGGACTGAAGCTTTCTTT. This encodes CASSLTGQGGWTEAFF.

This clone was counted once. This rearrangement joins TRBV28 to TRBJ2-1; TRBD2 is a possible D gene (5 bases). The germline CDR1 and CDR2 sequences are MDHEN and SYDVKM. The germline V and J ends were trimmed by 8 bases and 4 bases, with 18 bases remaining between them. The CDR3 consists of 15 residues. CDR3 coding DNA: TGTGCCAGCGCCCCGTGGAAGAGGGATTACAATGAGCAGTTCTTC. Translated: CASAPWKRDYNEQFF.

DNA for the CDR3: TGTGCCACCAGTGACCCCCTAGCGAATAGACGCGATGAGCAGTTCTTC. It translates to CATSDPLANRRDEQFF. The chain uses TRBV24-1 and TRBJ2-1, with D tentatively TRBD2 (6 bases). The CDR3 spans 16 residues. V was cut by 4 bases and J by 8 bases, with 20 bases left in between. Germline-derived CDR1 and CDR2 are KGHDR and SFDVKD.

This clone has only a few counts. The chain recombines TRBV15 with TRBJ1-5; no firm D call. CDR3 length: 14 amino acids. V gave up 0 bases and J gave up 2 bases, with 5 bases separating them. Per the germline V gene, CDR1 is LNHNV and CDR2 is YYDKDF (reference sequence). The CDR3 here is CATSRDEGNQPQHF. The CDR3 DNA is TGTGCCACCAGCAGAGATGAGGGCAATCAGCCCCAGCATTTT.

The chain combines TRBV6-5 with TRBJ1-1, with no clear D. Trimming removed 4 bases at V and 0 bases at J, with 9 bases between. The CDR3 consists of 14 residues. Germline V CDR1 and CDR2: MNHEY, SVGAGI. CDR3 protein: CASSLTVMNTEAFF. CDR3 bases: TGTGCCAGCAGTTTAACGGTTATGAACACTGAAGCTTTCTTT.

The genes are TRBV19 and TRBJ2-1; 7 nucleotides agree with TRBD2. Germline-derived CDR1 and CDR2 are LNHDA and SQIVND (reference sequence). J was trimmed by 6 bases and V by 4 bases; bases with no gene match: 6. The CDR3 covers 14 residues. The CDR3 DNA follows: TGTGCCAGTAGTAGAGGACTAGAGGGCAATGAGCAGTTCTTC. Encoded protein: CASSRGLEGNEQFF.

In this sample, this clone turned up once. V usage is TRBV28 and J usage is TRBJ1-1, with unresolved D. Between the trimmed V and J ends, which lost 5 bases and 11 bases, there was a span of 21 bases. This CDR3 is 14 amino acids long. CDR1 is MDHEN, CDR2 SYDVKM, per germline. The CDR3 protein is CASSPPREPLIAFF. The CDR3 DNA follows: TGTGCCAGCAGTCCCCCCCGGGAGCCTTTGATCGCTTTCTTT.

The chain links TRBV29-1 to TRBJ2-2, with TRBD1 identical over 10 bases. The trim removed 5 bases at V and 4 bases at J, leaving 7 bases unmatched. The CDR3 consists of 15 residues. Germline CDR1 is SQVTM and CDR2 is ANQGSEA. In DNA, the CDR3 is TGCAGCGTTTCCCATGGACAGGGGGGCACCGGGGAGCTGTTTTTT. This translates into CSVSHGQGGTGELFF.